The 23 T cell receptor beta chains below were found in one sample sequenced in a study of regulatory T cells in long-lasting Graves disease. Arm-PCR of CDR3 regions and iRepertoire HTBI primers were the basis on which TCR beta libraries were built. In TCRdb, the multiplex PCR reads were re-called with MiXCR into one record per CDR3 protein. Of some 500,000 distinct CDR3 sequences listed, approximately 15% are singletons. The time point was: newly diagnosed GD, antithyroid drugs for less than 3 months. PBMCs were the source of the RNA used for TCR sequencing. The data were also submitted as part of a second study, on T cells in Graves' hyperthyroidism and ophthalmopathy.

The sample here was peripheral blood mononuclear cells (PBMCs), taken at new diagnosis, from a patient treated with antithyroid drugs. The receptors shown here come from a man aged 25 to 40 with Graves disease.

The V gene is TRBV12-3 or TRBV12-4, the J gene TRBJ2-2; TRBD1 agrees at 7 bases. This CDR3 comprises 16 residues. The junction had 12 bases not matched to a gene; V was cut back by 6 bases and J by 5 bases. CDR3 region: CASSLPGGASTGELFF. The DNA of the CDR3 is TGTGCCAGCAGCCTCCCAGGGGGAGCGAGTACCGGGGAGCTGTTTTTT.

V gene TRBV5-4 combines with J gene TRBJ1-5; no clear D. Germline CDR1 SGHNT, CDR2 YYREEE (reference sequence). This CDR3 spans 14 amino acids. Between the trimmed V and J ends, which lost 2 bases and 1 base, there was a span of 7 bases. This chain's CDR3 is CASSFYMSNQPQHF. The CDR3 DNA reads TGTGCCAGCAGCTTTTATATGAGCAATCAGCCCCAGCATTTT.

The sample holds many counts of this clonotype. The chain has TRBV20-1 and TRBJ1-3, with 11 bases aligning to TRBD1. CDR3 size: 17 residues. Germline-derived CDR1 and CDR2 are DFQATT and SNEGSKA (reference sequence). J gave up 0 bases and V 3 bases, and 7 bases lay outside the gene matches. In DNA form, the CDR3 reads TGCAGTGCTAGGGTCCCCGGGACAGGGGGCTCTGGAAACACCATATATTTT. Its protein product is CSARVPGTGGSGNTIYF.

This clonotype was counted many times. The rearrangement joins TRBV20-1 to TRBJ1-5; 7 bases are shared with TRBD1. There are 14 residues in the CDR3. The V gene's germline CDR1 is DFQATT and CDR2 SNEGSKA (reference sequence). Trimming took 6 bases from V and 6 from J; bases not matched to a gene: 11. The CDR3 here is CSATGKGAGQPQHF. As DNA, the CDR3 is TGCAGTGCCACCGGGAAGGGGGCAGGTCAGCCCCAGCATTTT.

This clonotype was detected ten times or more. The chain recombines TRBV10-2 with TRBJ2-3; 9 nucleotides agree with TRBD2. Germline values: CDR1 WSHSY, CDR2 SAAADI. V shed 0 bases, J shed 5 bases, and the junction held 3 bases outside the gene matches. This CDR3 is 15 amino acids long. CDR3 region: CASSESSGRLDTQYF. DNA for the CDR3: TGCGCCAGCAGTGAGTCAAGCGGGAGGTTAGATACGCAGTATTTT.

This clonotype was counted only a few times. At one end, the junction sequence differs from germline, possibly due to a read error. The CDR3 bases are TGTGCCAGCAGTGATGTCGGGGACTATGGCTACGCCTTC. It yields the protein CASSDVGDYGYAF. The V gene is TRBV2, the J gene TRBJ1-2, with TRBD1 as a possible D gene (5 bases). The CDR3 totals 13 residues. Germline V CDR1 and CDR2: SNHLY, FYNNEI.

This clonotype was picked up a small number of times. V is TRBV24-1 and J is TRBJ2-7; 13 bases are shared with TRBD2. The germline V gene encodes CDR1 KGHDR and CDR2 SFDVKD. The V gene end was trimmed by 4 bases and the J gene end by 7 bases; junction bases not matched to a gene: 9. The CDR3 sequence is 16 residues long. The CDR3 DNA sequence: TGTGCCACCAGTGACCGAGGGACTAGCGGGGTGGCTGAGCAGTACTTC. Translation: CATSDRGTSGVAEQYF.

In this sample, this clonotype turned up many times. The rearrangement uses TRBV11-2 and TRBJ2-5; 9 nucleotides match TRBD1. The CDR3 totals 15 residues. V was clipped by 3 bases and J by 5 bases; unmatched bases: 7. Germline V gene data show CDR1 as SGHAT and CDR2 as FQNNGV. The CDR3 here is CASSFGTGTRETQYF. The CDR3 nucleotides are TGTGCCAGCAGCTTCGGGACAGGGACCAGGGAGACCCAGTACTTC.

This clonotype was found many times. This sequence joins TRBV19 and TRBJ1-5; D unresolved. Per the germline V gene, CDR1 is LNHDA and CDR2 is SQIVND (reference sequence). V lost 7 bases and J lost 5, with 18 bases in between. The CDR3 length is 15 residues. This chain's CDR3 is CASKAQWGTDQPQHF. The CDR3 nucleotides are TGTGCCAGTAAGGCCCAGTGGGGTACGGATCAGCCCCAGCATTTT.

In this sample, this clonotype turned up many times. The DNA of the CDR3 is TGTGCCAGCAGCTTAGAACGACACCCGAACACTGAAGCTTTCTTT. This sequence encodes CASSLERHPNTEAFF. V gene TRBV7-2 combines with J gene TRBJ1-1; no definite D call. CDR1 SGHTA and CDR2 FQGNSA come from the germline V gene. This CDR3 has 15 residues. Trimming pared 1 base from V and 1 base from J, leaving 10 bases between.

This clonotype was counted at least ten times. This chain uses TRBV2 with TRBJ1-6; 10 nucleotides agree with TRBD1. CDR1 is SNHLY, CDR2 FYNNEI, per germline. CDR3 size: 14 residues. After removal of 9 bases from V and 10 bases from J, the junction contained 9 bases not matched to a gene. The CDR3, as DNA: TGTGCCAGGGGATCCGGGACAGGGGTCTCACCCCTCCACTTT. Amino acids: CARGSGTGVSPLHF.

In its sample, this clonotype was seen many times. V is TRBV27 and J is TRBJ2-1; D is perhaps TRBD1 or TRBD2 (5 bases each). There are 15 residues in the CDR3. CDR1 is MNHEY, CDR2 SMNVEV, per germline (reference sequence). Deletions cut 3 bases from V and 2 bases from J, with 11 bases between. The CDR3 loop is CASSLGETPYNEQFF. The CDR3 DNA reads as TGTGCCAGCAGTTTGGGGGAGACCCCCTACAATGAGCAGTTCTTC.

This clonotype was detected only a few times. This rearrangement joins TRBV20-1 to TRBJ2-5, with 7 bases aligning to TRBD2. This CDR3 is built from 14 residues. Looked up from germline, CDR1 is DFQATT and CDR2 is SNEGSKA (reference sequence). Trimming took 8 bases from V and 0 from J; bases not matched to a gene: 9. The CDR3 sequence: CSWDSGLYQETQYF. The CDR3 bases are TGCAGTTGGGATAGCGGGCTGTACCAAGAGACCCAGTACTTC.

This clonotype was counted only a few times. This chain links TRBV7-2 with TRBJ2-5; possibly TRBD1 or TRBD2 for D (5 bases each). This CDR3 region has 15 residues. Trimming shortened V by 1 base and J by 5 bases, and 14 bases separated the two germline ends. Germline V gives CDR1 SGHTA, CDR2 FQGNSA. The chain's CDR3 is CASSLVSLWGETQYF. The DNA of the CDR3 is TGTGCCAGCAGCTTAGTGTCCCTCTGGGGGGAGACCCAGTACTTC.

Of note for this clonotype: One base away lies a much larger clone, so this may be a sequencing read error. The chain uses TRBV20-1 and TRBJ2-7; possibly TRBD2 for D (6 bases). Trimming left V 2 bases short and J 4 bases short, with 12 bases between. This CDR3 comprises 13 residues. From germline, CDR1 is DFQATT and CDR2 SNEGSKA (reference sequence). The CDR3 loop reads CSARLAAGYEQYF. CDR3 in DNA: TGCAGTGCTAGATTAGCGGCGGGTTACGAGCAGTACTTC.

This clonotype was counted many times. This rearrangement joins TRBV6-2 or TRBV6-3 to TRBJ2-5, with 7 positions matching TRBD2. The CDR3 is 16 residues long. The V gene end was trimmed by 5 bases and the J gene end by 7 bases; junction bases not matched to a gene: 16. From germline, CDR1 is MNHEY and CDR2 SVGEGT. Here the CDR3 reads CASSEPISGGAGTQYF. The CDR3 bases are TGTGCCAGCAGTGAACCCATTTCGGGGGGTGCTGGGACCCAGTACTTC.

In the case of this clonotype: A read error may be the cause here, since a much bigger clone is one base away. The chain recombines TRBV5-4 with TRBJ2-1, with 10 positions matching TRBD2. The CDR3 consists of 15 residues. The J segment lost 10 bases and the V segment lost 0 bases, leaving 7 bases of the junction unmatched. CDR1 and CDR2 (germline): SGHNT, YYREEE (reference sequence). The CDR3 reads CASSLESGRAHEQFF. CDR3 in DNA: TGTGCCAGCAGCTTGGAAAGCGGGAGGGCCCACGAGCAGTTCTTC.

This clonotype was observed many times. This chain joins TRBV19 and TRBJ1-3; 7 bases are shared with TRBD1. The junction had 4 bases not matched to a gene; V was cut back by 5 bases and J by 0 bases. CDR3 length: 15 residues. CDR1 LNHDA and CDR2 SQIVND come from the germline V gene (reference sequence). The CDR3 here is CASSPDRHSGNTIYF. The CDR3 nucleotides are TGTGCCAGTAGTCCGGACAGGCACTCTGGAAACACCATATATTTT.

This clonotype was observed at least ten times. The chain carries TRBV10-1 and TRBJ2-7; 8 bases align to TRBD1. The CDR3 extends over 14 amino acids. CDR1 is WNHNN, CDR2 SYGVQD, per germline (reference sequence). Unmatched junction bases numbered 5, after V lost 4 bases and J lost 3 bases. The CDR3 region has the DNA TGCGCCAGCAGTGTCGGACAGGGCGGCTACGAGCAGTACTTC. The encoded protein is CASSVGQGGYEQYF.

The chain combines TRBV12-3 or TRBV12-4 with TRBJ2-2; D not certain. The CDR3 is made up of 14 amino acids. Trimming cost V 0 bases and J 4 bases, with 6 bases left between them. CDR3 sequence (DNA): TGTGCCAGCAGTTTAGCGGCCGGCACCGGGGAGCTGTTTTTT. Translation: CASSLAAGTGELFF.

This clonotype was observed many times. The genes are TRBV7-2 and TRBJ2-1; D gene uncertain. CDR1 and CDR2 from the germline V gene are SGHTA and FQGNSA. V gave up 6 bases and J gave up 8 bases, with 14 bases separating them. The CDR3 has 13 residues. Written as DNA, the CDR3 is TGTGCCAGCAGTCCGAGCCCCAGCGATGAGCAGTTCTTC. This sequence encodes CASSPSPSDEQFF.

This clonotype was observed a handful of times. J is TRBJ2-2 and V is TRBV5-6, with TRBD2 matching 7 bases. Germline lookup yields CDR1 SGHDT and CDR2 YYEEEE. V shed 4 bases, J shed 2 bases, and the junction held 8 bases outside the gene matches. The CDR3 totals 16 residues. The CDR3 is CASSLLAGENTGELFF. The CDR3 DNA reads as TGTGCCAGCAGCCTACTGGCGGGAGAAAACACCGGGGAGCTGTTTTTT.

The genes are TRBV4-1 and TRBJ2-2; D may match TRBD1 or TRBD2 (6 bases each). This CDR3 is built from 15 residues. Germline CDR1 reads MGHRA; CDR2 reads YSYEKL. Trimming stripped 1 base from V and 5 bases from J, with 11 bases between. The CDR3 loop reads CASSQGGARTGELFF. DNA for the CDR3: TGCGCCAGCAGCCAAGGGGGGGCCCGAACCGGGGAGCTGTTTTTT.